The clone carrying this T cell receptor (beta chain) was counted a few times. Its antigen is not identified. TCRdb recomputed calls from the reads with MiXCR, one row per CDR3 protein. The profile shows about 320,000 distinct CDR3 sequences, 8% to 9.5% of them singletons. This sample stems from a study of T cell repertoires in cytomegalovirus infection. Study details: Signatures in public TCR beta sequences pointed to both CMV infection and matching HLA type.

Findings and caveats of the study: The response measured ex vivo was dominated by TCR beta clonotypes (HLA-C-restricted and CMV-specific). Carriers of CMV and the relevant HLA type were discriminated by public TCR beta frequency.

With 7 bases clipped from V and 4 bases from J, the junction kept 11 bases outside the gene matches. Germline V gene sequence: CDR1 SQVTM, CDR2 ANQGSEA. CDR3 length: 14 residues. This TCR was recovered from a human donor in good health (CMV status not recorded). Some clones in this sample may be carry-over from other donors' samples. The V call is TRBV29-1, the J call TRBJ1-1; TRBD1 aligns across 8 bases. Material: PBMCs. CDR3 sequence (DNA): TGCAGCGCTCCCCGCAGGGGGCTGAGCACTGAAGCTTTCTTT. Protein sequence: CSAPRRGLSTEAFF.